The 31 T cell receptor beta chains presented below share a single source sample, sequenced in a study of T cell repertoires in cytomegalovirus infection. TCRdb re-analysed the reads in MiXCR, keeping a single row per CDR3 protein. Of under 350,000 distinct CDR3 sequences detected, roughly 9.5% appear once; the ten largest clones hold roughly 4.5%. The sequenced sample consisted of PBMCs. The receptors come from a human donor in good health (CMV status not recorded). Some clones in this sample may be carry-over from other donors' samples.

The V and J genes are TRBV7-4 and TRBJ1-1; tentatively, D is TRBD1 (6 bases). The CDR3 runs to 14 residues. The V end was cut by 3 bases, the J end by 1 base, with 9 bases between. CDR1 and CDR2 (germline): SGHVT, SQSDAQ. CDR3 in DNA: TGTGCCAGCAGCTTCCGGGACAAGAACACTGAAGCTTTCTTT. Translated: CASSFRDKNTEAFF.

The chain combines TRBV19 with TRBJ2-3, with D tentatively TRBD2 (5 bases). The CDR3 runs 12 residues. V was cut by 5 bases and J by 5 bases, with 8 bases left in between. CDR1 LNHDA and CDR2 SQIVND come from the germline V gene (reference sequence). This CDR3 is CASSDRGDTQYF. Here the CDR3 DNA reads TGTGCCAGTAGTGACCGGGGAGATACGCAGTATTTT.

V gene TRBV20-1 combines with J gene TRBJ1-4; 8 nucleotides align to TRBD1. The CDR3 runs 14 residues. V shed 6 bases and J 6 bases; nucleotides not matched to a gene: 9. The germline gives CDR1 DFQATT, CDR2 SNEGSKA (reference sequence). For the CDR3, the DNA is TGCAGTGCCCCTGGGGCGGGACAGGATGAAAAACTGTTTTTT. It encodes CSAPGAGQDEKLFF.

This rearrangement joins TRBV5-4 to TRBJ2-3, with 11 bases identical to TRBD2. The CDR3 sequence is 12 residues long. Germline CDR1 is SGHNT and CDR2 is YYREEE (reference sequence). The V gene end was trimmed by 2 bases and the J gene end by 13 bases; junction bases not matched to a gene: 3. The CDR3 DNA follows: TGTGCCAGCAGCTTACCGGGACTAGCGGAGTATTTT. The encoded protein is CASSLPGLAEYF. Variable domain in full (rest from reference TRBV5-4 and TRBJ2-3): ETGVTQSPTHLIKTRGQQVTLRCSSQSGHNTVSWYQQALGQGPQFIFQYYREEENGRGNFPPRFSGLQFPNYSSELNVNALELDDSALYLCASSLPGLAEYFGPGTRLTVL.

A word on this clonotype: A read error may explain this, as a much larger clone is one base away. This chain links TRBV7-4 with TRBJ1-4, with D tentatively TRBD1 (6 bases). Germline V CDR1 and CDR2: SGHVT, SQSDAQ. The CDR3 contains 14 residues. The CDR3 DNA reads TGTGCCAGCAGCTTAGAGGGGGGTAATGAAGAACTGTTTTTT. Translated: CASSLEGGNEELFF. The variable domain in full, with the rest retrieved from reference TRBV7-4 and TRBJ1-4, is GAGVSQSPRYKVAKRGRDVALRCDSISGHVTLYWYRQTLGQGSEVLTYSQSDAQRDKSGRPSGRFSAERPERSVSTLKIQRTEQGDSAVYLCASSLEGGNEELFFGSGTQLSVL.

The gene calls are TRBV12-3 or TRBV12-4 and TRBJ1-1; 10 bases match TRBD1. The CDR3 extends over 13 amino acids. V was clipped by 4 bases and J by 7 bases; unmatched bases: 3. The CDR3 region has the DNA TGTGCCAGCAGTTGGGGACAGGGGCGTGAAGCTTTCTTT. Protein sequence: CASSWGQGREAFF.

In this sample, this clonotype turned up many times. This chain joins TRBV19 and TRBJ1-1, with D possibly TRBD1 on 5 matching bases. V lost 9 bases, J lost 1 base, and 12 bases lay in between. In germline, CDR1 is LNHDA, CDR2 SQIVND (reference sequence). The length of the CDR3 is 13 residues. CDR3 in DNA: TGTGCCAGCAGCATTACAGGGAACACTGAAGCTTTCTTT. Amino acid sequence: CASSITGNTEAFF.

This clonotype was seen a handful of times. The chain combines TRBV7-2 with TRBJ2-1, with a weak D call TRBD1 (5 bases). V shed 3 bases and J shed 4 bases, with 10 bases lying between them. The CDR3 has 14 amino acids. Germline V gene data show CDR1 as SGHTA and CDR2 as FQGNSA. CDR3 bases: TGTGCCAGCAGCTTGGGGCTAACTTACAATGAGCAGTTCTTC. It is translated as CASSLGLTYNEQFF.

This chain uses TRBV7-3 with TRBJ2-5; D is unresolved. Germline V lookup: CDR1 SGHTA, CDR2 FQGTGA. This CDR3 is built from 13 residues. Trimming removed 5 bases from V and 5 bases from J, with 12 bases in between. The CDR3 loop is CASSPGSVETQYF. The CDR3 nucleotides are TGTGCCAGCAGCCCTGGATCTGTGGAGACCCAGTACTTC.

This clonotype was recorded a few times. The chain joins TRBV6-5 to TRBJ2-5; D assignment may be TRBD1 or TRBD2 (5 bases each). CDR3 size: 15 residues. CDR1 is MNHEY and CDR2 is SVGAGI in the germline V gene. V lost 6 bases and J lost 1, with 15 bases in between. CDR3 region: CASRPPPGTQETQYF. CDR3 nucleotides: TGTGCCAGCAGACCCCCCCCCGGGACCCAAGAGACCCAGTACTTC.

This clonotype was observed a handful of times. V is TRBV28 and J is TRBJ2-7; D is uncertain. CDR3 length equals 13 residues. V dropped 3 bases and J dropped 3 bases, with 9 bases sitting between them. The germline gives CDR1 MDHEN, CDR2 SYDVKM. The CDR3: CASSFSGFYEQYF. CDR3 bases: TGTGCCAGCAGTTTTTCGGGCTTCTACGAGCAGTACTTC.

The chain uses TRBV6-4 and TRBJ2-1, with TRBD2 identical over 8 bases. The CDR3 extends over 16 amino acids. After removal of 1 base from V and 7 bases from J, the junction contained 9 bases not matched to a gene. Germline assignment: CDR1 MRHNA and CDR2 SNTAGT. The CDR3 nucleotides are TGTGCCAGCAGTGACTTTAGCGGGGAAAAAAGAAATGAGCAGTTCTTC. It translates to CASSDFSGEKRNEQFF.

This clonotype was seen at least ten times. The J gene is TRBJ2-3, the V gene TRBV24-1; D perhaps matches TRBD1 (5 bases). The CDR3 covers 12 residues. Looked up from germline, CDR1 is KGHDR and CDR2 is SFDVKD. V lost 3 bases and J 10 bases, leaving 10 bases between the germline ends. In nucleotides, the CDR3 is TGTGCCACCAGTGATCGACAGAGCGCGCAGTATTTT. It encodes CATSDRQSAQYF.

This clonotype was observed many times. Here the CDR3 DNA reads TGTGCCAGCAGCTCCGCCCCCGTAGAGACCCAGTACTTC. It codes for CASSSAPVETQYF. The chain carries TRBV7-2 and TRBJ2-5; D is undetermined. This CDR3 region has 13 residues. The V end was cut by 4 bases, the J end by 4 bases, with 10 bases between. Germline V lookup: CDR1 SGHTA, CDR2 FQGNSA. The full variable domain, in which reference TRBV7-2 and TRBJ2-5 provide the parts outside the CDR3, is GAGVSQSPSNKVTEKGKDVELRCDPISGHTALYWYRQSLGQGLEFLIYFQGNSAPDKSGLPSDRFSAERTGGSVSTLTIQRTQQEDSAVYLCASSSAPVETQYFGPGTRLLVL.

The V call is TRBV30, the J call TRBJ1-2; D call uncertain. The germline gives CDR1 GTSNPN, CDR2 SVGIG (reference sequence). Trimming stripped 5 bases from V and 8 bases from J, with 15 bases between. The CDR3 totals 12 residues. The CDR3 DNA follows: TGTGCCTGGGGCTCCCAAGGAGGGGGCTACACCTTC. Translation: CAWGSQGGGYTF.

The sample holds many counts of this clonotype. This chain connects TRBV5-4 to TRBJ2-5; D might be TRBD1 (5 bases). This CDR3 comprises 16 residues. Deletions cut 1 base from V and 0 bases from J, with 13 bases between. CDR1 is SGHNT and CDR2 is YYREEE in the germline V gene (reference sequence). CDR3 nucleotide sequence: TGTGCCAGCAGCTTGCCGGGTCGCAGGGACCAAGAGACCCAGTACTTC. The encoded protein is CASSLPGRRDQETQYF.

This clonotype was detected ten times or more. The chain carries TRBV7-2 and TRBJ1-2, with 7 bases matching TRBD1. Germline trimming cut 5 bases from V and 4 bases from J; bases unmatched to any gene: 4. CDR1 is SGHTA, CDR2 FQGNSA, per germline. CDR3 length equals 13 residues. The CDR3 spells CASSQGGRYGYTF. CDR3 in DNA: TGTGCCAGCAGCCAGGGGGGACGCTATGGCTACACCTTC.

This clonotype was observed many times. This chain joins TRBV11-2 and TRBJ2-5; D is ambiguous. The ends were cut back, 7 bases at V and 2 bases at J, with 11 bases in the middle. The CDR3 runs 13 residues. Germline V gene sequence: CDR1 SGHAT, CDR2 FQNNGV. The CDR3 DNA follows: TGTGCCAGCAACCCAACACCTCAAGAGACCCAGTACTTC. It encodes CASNPTPQETQYF.

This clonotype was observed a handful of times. CDR3 protein: CASSLSGHSTDTQYF. The CDR3 DNA sequence: TGTGCCAGCAGTTTAAGCGGGCACAGCACAGATACGCAGTATTTT. The gene calls are TRBV27 and TRBJ2-3, with a weak D call TRBD2 (6 bases). The CDR3 totals 15 residues. Trimming took 2 bases from V and 0 from J, leaving 9 bases between them. Looked up from germline, CDR1 is MNHEY and CDR2 is SMNVEV (reference sequence).

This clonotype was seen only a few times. The CDR3 protein is CASSIPGLAGGVQFF. In DNA, the CDR3 is TGTGCCAGCAGTATTCCGGGACTAGCGGGCGGAGTGCAGTTCTTC. V is TRBV2 and J is TRBJ2-1; 12 bases line up with TRBD2. Germline V lookup: CDR1 SNHLY, CDR2 FYNNEI. The CDR3 runs to 15 residues. The V gene end was trimmed by 5 bases and the J gene end by 12 bases; junction bases not matched to a gene: 11.

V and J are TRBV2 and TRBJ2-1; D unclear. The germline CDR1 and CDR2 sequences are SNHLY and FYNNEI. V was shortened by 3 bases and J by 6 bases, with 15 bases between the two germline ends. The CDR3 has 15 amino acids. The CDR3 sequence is CASSDGLFLLNEQFF. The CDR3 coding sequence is TGTGCCAGCAGTGATGGGCTTTTCCTCCTCAATGAGCAGTTCTTC.

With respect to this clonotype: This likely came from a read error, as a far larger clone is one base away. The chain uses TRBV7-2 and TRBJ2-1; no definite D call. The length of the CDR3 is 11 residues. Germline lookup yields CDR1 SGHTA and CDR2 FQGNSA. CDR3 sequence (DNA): TGTGCCAGCAGCCCCCTCAATGAGGAGTTCTTC. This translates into CASSPLNEEFF.

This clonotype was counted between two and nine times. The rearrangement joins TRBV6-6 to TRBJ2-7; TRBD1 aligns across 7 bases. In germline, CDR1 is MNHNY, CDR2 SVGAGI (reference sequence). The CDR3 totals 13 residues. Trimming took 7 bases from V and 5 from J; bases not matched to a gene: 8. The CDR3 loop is CASTIDRVNEQYF. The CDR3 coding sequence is TGTGCCAGCACCATCGACAGGGTGAACGAGCAGTACTTC.

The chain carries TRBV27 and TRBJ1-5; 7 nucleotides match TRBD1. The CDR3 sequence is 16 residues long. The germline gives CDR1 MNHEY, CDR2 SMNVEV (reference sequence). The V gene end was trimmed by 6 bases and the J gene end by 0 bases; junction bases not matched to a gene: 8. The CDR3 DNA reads TGTGCCAGCAGCCCAAAGGGACAGAATAGCAATCAGCCCCAGCATTTT. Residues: CASSPKGQNSNQPQHF.

CDR3 coding DNA: TGTGCCAGCAGCTCCCACGTAGAGGGGAGCGGAAACACCATATATTTT. This encodes CASSSHVEGSGNTIYF. This sequence joins TRBV7-4 and TRBJ1-3, with D perhaps matching TRBD1 (5 bases). The CDR3 is 16 amino acids. Looked up from germline, CDR1 is SGHVT and CDR2 is SQSDAQ. Trimming left V 4 bases short and J 4 bases short, with 17 bases between.

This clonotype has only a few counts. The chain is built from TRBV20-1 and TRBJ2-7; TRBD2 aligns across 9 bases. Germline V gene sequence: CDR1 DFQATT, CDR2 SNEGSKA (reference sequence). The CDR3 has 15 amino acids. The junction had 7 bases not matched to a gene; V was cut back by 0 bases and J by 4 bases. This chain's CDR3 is CSARDPASGVYEQYF. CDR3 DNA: TGCAGTGCTAGAGATCCGGCTAGCGGGGTTTACGAGCAGTACTTC.

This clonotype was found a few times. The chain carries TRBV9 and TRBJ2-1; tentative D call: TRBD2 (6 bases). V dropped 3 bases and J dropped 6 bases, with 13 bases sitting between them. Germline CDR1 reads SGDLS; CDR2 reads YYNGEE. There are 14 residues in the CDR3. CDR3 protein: CASSGRLVRNEQFF. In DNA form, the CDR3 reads TGTGCCAGCAGCGGCAGACTAGTTCGCAATGAGCAGTTCTTC.

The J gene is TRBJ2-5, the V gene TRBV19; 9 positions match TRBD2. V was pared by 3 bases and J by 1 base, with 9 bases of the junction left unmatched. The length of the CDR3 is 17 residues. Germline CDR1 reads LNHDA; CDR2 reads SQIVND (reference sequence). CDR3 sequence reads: CASSIAGGLASQETQYF. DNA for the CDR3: TGTGCCAGTAGTATTGCGGGGGGGCTAGCGTCCCAAGAGACCCAGTACTTC.

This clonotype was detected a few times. CDR3 region: CASSQDGSNYGYTF. The CDR3 nucleotides are TGCGCCAGCAGCCAAGACGGCTCTAACTATGGCTACACCTTC. The chain links TRBV4-3 to TRBJ1-2; D remains ambiguous. V was cut by 0 bases and J by 0 bases, with 5 bases left in between. Germline V gene sequence: CDR1 LGHNA, CDR2 YSLEER. This CDR3 spans 14 amino acids.

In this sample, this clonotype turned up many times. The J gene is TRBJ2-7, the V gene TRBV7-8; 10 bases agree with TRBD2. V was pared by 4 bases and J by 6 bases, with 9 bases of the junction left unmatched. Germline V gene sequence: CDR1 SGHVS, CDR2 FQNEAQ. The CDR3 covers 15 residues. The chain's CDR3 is CASSSQRGGIIEQYF. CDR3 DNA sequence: TGTGCCAGCAGCTCTCAGCGGGGGGGCATCATCGAGCAGTACTTC.

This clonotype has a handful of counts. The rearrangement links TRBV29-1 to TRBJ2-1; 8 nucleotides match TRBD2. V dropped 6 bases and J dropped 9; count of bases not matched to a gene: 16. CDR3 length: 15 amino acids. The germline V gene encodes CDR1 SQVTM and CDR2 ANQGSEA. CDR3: CSVGRGGTGSAEQFF. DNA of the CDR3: TGCAGCGTGGGTCGGGGGGGCACAGGGTCCGCTGAGCAGTTCTTC.